Ten or more counts support the clone carrying this T cell receptor beta chain. Its antigen remains unknown. The data originate from a study of Graves' ophthalmopathy and Graves' hyperthyroidism. RNA transcripts served as template for amplifying TCR beta CDR3 sequences. Investigators did first-round RT-PCR with HTBI primers, then second-round multiplex PCR. TCRdb passed the multiplex PCR reads through MiXCR, listing each CDR3 protein once. The sample includes 200,000 to 250,000 distinct CDR3 sequences, 29% of them seen just once. Findings of the study overall: Blood was where most expanded thyroid clonotypes above 0.001 frequency also turned up.

The receptor was isolated from a man aged 50 to 59 with Graves' ophthalmopathy. The sequenced sample was peripheral blood.

Written as DNA, the CDR3 is TGTGCCAGCAGTTTATCGGTTGTGGGGAACATACTCAGGGCGAGAAAGATCGGGGAGCTGTTTTTT. Its translation is CASSLSVVGNILRARKIGELFF. The gene calls are TRBV27 and TRBJ2-2, with D possibly TRBD1 on 5 matching bases. Per germline, CDR1 MNHEY and CDR2 SMNVEV (reference sequence). Trimming took off 0 bases at V and 7 bases at J, with 33 bases between the two ends. The CDR3 has 22 residues.